Included here is one T cell receptor (beta chain) sequence, with context. The target antigen is unknown. Random hexamers were used to reverse transcribe the RNA input (roughly 0.5 to 1 ug). immunoSEQ multiplex PCR amplified TCR beta CDR3 across 54 Vbeta, 13 Jbeta. TCRdb passed the immunoSEQ multiplex PCR reads through MiXCR, listing each CDR3 protein once. The data hold about 120,000 distinct CDR3 sequences, with roughly 95% observed a single time. The authors negatively isolated CD8+ and CD4+ T cells and FACS-enriched TEMRA cells. Germline loops: CDR1 DFQATT, CDR2 SNEGSKA (reference sequence). V dropped 0 bases and J dropped 7 bases, with 3 bases sitting between them. This CDR3 spans 11 amino acids. The source of the sample is a study of CD8 T cells in Susac syndrome. Whole-study findings and limits: In Susac patients, clonal expansion was not detected in CD4+ cells. Regarding the TCR sequencing and HLA analysis, the study admitted that a relatively small number of individuals were involved.

Sequencing input: CD4+ T cells from PBMCs. The chain couples TRBV20-1 to TRBJ1-4; no definite D call. This receptor was identified in a human donor with Susac syndrome. CDR3 protein: CSARDLEKLFF. The DNA for the CDR3 is TGCAGTGCTAGAGATCTTGAAAAACTGTTTTTT.